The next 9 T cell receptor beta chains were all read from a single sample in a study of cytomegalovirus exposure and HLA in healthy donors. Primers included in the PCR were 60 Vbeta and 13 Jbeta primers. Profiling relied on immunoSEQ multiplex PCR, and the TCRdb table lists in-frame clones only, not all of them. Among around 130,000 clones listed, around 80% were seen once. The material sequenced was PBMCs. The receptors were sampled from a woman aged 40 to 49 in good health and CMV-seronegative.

CDR3 region: CASSPRTAGNTIYF. As DNA, the CDR3 is TGTGCCAGCAGCCCCCGGACAGCTGGAAACACCATATATTTT. The chain links TRBV7-9 to TRBJ1-3; maybe TRBD1 (6 bases). Germline V gene lookup returns CDR1 SEHNR and CDR2 FQNEAQ (reference sequence). The CDR3 is 14 residues long. Trimming removed 5 bases from V and 2 bases from J, with 10 bases in between.

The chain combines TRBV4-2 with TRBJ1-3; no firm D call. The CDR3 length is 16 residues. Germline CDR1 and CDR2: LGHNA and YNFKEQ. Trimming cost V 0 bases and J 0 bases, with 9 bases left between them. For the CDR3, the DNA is TGTGCCAGCAGCCAAGAACAGAACCCCTCTGGAAACACCATATATTTT. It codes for CASSQEQNPSGNTIYF.

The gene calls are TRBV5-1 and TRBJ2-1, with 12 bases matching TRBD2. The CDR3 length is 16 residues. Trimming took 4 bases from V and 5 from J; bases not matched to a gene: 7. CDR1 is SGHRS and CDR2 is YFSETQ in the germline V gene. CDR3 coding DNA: TGCGCCAGCAGCCCACCGACTAGCGGGAGTAACAATGAGCAGTTCTTC. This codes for CASSPPTSGSNNEQFF.

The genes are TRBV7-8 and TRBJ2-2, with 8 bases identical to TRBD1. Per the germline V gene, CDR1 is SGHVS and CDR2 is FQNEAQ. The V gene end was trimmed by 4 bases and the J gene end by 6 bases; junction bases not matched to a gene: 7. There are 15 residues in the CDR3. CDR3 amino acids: CASSSDRVNSGELFF. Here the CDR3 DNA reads TGTGCCAGCAGCTCGGACAGGGTAAATTCCGGGGAGCTGTTTTTT. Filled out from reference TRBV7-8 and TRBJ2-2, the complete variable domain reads GAGVSQSPRYKVAKRGQDVALRCDPISGHVSLFWYQQALGQGPEFLTYFQNEAQLDKSGLPSDRFFAERPEGSVSTLKIQRTQQEDSAVYLCASSSDRVNSGELFFGEGSRLTVL.

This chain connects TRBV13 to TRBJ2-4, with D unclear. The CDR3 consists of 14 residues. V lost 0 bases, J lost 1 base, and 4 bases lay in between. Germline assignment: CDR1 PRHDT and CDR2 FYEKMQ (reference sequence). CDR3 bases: TGTGCCAGCAGCTTAGGCTACGCCAAAAACATTCAGTACTTC. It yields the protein CASSLGYAKNIQYF.

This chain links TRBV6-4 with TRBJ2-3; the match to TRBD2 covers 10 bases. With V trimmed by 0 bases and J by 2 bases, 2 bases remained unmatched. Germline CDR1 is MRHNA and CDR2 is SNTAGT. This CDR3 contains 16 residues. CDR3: CASSDSSGGATDTQYF. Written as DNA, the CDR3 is TGTGCCAGCAGTGACTCGAGCGGGGGGGCCACAGATACGCAGTATTTT.

The CDR3 DNA follows: TGTGCCACCGGAAGACAGGGCGCTAATGAAAAACTGTTTTTT. Protein: CATGRQGANEKLFF. The chain links TRBV15 to TRBJ1-4; 7 bases line up with TRBD1. Unmatched junction bases numbered 6, after V lost 8 bases and J lost 3 bases. The CDR3 runs 14 residues. From germline, CDR1 is LNHNV and CDR2 YYDKDF (reference sequence).

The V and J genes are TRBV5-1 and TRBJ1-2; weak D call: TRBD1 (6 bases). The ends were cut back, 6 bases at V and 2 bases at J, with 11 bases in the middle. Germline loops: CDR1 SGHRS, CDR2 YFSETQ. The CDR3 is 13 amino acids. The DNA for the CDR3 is TGCGCCAGCACCCCGGGACACAACTATGGCTACACCTTC. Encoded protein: CASTPGHNYGYTF.

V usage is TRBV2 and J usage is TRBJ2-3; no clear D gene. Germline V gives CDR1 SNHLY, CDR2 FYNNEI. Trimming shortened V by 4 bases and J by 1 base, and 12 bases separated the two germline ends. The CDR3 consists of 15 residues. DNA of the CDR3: TGTGCCAGCAGTGTCTCGGGTCTTGGCACAGATACGCAGTATTTT. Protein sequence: CASSVSGLGTDTQYF.